The clone carrying this TCR beta chain was found a few times. The antigen is not known. This sample stems from a study of T cells after yellow fever vaccination. Turning to the study itself: In the case of low-cell-number fractions, SMART-Seq v4 Ultra Low Input was used for preparation. General study findings and limits: Abundant bulk-population clonotypes could contaminate the FACS-sorted repertoires. A weaker secondary response peaked on day 5, the primary on day 15.

The CDR3 covers 18 residues. The trim removed 5 bases at V and 2 bases at J, leaving 16 bases unmatched. Per the germline V gene, CDR1 is DFQATT and CDR2 is SNEGSKA (reference sequence). Universal primer sites and UMIs were introduced during 5'RACE template-switching synthesis of TCR cDNA. MiXCR, applied by TCRdb to the 5' RACE reads, yields one record per CDR3 protein. The sample has a few hundred thousand distinct CDR3 sequences; about 7% are singletons. V and J are TRBV20-1 and TRBJ2-5; 11 bases align to TRBD2. The TCR comes from a man younger than 40 who received the YFV17D yellow fever vaccine. The specimen comprised CD4+ T cells sorted from PBMCs, sampled 15 days after the yellow fever booster vaccination. The CDR3 DNA follows: TGCAGTGCTCACCCCGGACTAGCGGGCTCACGTTTACAAGAGACCCAGTACTTC. This gives the protein CSAHPGLAGSRLQETQYF.